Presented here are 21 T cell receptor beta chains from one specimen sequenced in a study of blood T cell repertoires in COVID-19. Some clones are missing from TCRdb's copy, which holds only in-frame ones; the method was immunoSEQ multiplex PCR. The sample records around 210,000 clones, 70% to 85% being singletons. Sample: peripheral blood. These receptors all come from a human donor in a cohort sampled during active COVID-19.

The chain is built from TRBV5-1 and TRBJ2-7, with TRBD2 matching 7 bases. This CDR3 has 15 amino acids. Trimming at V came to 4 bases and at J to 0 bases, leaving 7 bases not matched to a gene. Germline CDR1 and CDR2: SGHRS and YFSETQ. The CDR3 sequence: CASSAGTINSYEQYF. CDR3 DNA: TGCGCCAGCAGCGCCGGGACTATCAACTCCTACGAGCAGTACTTC.

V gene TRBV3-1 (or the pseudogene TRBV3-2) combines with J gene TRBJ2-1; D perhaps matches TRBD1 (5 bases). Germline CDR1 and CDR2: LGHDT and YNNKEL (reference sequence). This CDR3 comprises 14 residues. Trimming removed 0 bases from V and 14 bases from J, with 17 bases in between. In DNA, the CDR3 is TGTGCCAGCAGCCAAGATGGCAATAGGGGTAGTAAGTTCTTC. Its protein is CASSQDGNRGSKFF.

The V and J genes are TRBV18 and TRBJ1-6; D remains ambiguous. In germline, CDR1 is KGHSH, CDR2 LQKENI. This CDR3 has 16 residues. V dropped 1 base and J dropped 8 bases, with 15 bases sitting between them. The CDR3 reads CASSPLPSAIDSPLHF. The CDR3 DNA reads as TGTGCCAGCTCACCACTGCCATCTGCTATAGATTCACCCCTCCACTTT.

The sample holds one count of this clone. The DNA for the CDR3 is TGTGCCACCAGTGATTCACCCACAGGGCTCGGCTATAGCAATCAGCCCCAGCATTTT. It specifies CATSDSPTGLGYSNQPQHF. The chain combines TRBV24-1 with TRBJ1-5, with a tentative D call TRBD1 (6 bases). The CDR3 loop spans 19 amino acids. Per germline, CDR1 KGHDR and CDR2 SFDVKD. Trimming pared 2 bases from V and 0 bases from J, leaving 19 bases between.

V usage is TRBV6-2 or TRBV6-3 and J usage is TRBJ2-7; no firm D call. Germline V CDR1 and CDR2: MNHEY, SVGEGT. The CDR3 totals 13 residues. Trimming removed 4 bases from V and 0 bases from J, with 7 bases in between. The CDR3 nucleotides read TGTGCCAGCAGTTCCTCGAGCTCCTACGAGCAGTACTTC. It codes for CASSSSSSYEQYF.

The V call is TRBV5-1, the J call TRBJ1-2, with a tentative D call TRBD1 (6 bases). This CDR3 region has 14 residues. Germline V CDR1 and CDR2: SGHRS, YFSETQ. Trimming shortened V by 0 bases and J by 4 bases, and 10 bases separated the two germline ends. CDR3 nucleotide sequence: TGCGCCAGCAGCTTGGGGGGGCCAAGCTATGGCTACACCTTC. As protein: CASSLGGPSYGYTF.

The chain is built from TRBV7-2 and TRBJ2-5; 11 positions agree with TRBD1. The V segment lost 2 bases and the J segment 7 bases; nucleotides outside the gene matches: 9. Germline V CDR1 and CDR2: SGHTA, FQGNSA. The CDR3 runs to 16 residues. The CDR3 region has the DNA TGTGCCAGCAGCTTATCCTCGGACAGGGGGCAGGGGACCCAGTACTTC. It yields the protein CASSLSSDRGQGTQYF. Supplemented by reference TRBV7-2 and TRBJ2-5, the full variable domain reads GAGVSQSPSNKVTEKGKDVELRCDPISGHTALYWYRQSLGQGLEFLIYFQGNSAPDKSGLPSDRFSAERTGGSVSTLTIQRTQQEDSAVYLCASSLSSDRGQGTQYFGPGTRLLVL.

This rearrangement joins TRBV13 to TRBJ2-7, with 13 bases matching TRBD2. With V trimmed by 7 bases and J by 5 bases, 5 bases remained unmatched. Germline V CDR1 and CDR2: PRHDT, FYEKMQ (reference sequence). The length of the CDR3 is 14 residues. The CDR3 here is CASTRTSGRDEQYF. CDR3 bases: TGTGCCAGCACCCGGACTAGCGGGAGAGACGAGCAGTACTTC.

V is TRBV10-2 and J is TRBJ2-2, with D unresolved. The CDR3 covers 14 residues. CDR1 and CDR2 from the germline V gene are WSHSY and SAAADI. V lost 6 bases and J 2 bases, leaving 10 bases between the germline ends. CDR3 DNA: TGCGCCAGCAGGATCCAGACTAACACCGGGGAGCTGTTTTTT. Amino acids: CASRIQTNTGELFF.

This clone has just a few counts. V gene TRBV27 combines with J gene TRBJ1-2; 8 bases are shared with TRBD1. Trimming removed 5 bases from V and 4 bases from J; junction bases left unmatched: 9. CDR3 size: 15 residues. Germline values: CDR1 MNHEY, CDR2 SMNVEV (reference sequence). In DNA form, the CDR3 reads TGTGCCAGCAGTCCCGCGGGACAGGCCGCCTATGGCTACACCTTC. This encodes CASSPAGQAAYGYTF.

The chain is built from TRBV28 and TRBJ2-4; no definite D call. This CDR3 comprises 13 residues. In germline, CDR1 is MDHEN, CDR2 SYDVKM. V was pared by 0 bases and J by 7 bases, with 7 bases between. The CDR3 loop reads CASSLWNSNIQYF. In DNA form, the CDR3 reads TGTGCCAGCAGTTTATGGAACAGCAACATTCAGTACTTC. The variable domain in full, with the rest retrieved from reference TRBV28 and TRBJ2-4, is DVKVTQSSRYLVKRTGEKVFLECVQDMDHENMFWYRQDPGLGLRLIYFSYDVKMKEKGDIPEGYSVSREKKERFSLILESASTNQTSMYLCASSLWNSNIQYFGAGTRLSVL.

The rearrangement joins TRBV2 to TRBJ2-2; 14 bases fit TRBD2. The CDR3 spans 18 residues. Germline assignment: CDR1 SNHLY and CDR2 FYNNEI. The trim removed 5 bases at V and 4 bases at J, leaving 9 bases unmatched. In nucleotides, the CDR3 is TGTGCCAGCAGTACCGGGACTAGCGGGAGTCCGGGCACCGGGGAGCTGTTTTTT. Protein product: CASSTGTSGSPGTGELFF.

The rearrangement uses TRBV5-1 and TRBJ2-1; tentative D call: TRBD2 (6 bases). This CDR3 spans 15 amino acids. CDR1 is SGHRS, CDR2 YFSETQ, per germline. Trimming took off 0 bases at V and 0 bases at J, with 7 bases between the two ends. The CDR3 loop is CASSLGGASYNEQFF. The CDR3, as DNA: TGCGCCAGCAGCTTGGGCGGGGCCTCCTACAATGAGCAGTTCTTC.

The CDR3 DNA is TGTGCCAGCAGCTCCCAGAGGTCGACAGATACGCAGTATTTT. Protein product: CASSSQRSTDTQYF. The J gene is TRBJ2-3, the V gene TRBV7-6; no definite D call. The CDR3 length is 14 residues. Germline assignment: CDR1 SGHVS and CDR2 FNYEAQ. Trimming removed 4 bases at V and 3 bases at J, with 11 bases between. The full variable domain, its missing parts supplied by reference TRBV7-6 and TRBJ2-3, is GAGVSQSPRYKVTKRGQDVALRCDPISGHVSLYWYRQALGQGPEFLTYFNYEAQQDKSGLPNDRFSAERPEGSISTLTIQRTEQRDSAMYRCASSSQRSTDTQYFGPGTRLTVL.

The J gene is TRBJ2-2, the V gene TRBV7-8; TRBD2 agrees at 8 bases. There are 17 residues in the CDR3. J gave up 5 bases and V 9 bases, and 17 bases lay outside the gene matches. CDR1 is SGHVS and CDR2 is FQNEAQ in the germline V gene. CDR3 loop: CASSQLLASGQTGELFF. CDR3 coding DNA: TGTGCCAGTTCGCAGCTGCTAGCTAGCGGGCAAACCGGGGAGCTGTTTTTT. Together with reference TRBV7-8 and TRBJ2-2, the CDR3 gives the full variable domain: GAGVSQSPRYKVAKRGQDVALRCDPISGHVSLFWYQQALGQGPEFLTYFQNEAQLDKSGLPSDRFFAERPEGSVSTLKIQRTQQEDSAVYLCASSQLLASGQTGELFFGEGSRLTVL.

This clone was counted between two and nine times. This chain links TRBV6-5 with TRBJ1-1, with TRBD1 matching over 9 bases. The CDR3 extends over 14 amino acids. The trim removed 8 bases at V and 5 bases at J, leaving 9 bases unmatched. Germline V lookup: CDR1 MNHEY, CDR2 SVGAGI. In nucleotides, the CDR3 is TGTGCCAGCCGGCGAGGACAGGGGAGTACTGAAGCTTTCTTT. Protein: CASRRGQGSTEAFF.

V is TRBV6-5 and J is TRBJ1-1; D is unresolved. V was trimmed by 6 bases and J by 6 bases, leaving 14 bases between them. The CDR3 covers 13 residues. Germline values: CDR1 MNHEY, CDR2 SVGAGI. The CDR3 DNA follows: TGTGCCAGCAGACGTATCGGGTTCTCTGAAGCTTTCTTT. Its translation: CASRRIGFSEAFF.

CDR3 nucleotide sequence: TGTGCCAGCAGCCGTACTAGCGGAGCCACAGATACGCAGTATTTT. Translated: CASSRTSGATDTQYF. V and J are TRBV6-5 and TRBJ2-3, with 8 bases matching TRBD2. This CDR3 has 15 amino acids. Germline CDR1 MNHEY, CDR2 SVGAGI. The trim removed 6 bases at V and 2 bases at J, leaving 7 bases unmatched.

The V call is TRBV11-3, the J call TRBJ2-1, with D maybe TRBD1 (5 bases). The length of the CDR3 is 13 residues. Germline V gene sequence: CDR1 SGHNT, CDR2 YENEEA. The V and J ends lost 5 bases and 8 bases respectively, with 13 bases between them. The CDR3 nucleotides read TGTGCCAGCAGCGAACCAGGGCAGGATGAGCAGTTCTTC. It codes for CASSEPGQDEQFF.

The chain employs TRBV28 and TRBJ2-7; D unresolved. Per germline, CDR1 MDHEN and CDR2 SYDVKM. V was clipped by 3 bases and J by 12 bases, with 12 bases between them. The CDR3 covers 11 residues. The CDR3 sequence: CASSFTDILYF. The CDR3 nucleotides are TGTGCCAGCAGTTTTACAGATATCTTGTACTTC.

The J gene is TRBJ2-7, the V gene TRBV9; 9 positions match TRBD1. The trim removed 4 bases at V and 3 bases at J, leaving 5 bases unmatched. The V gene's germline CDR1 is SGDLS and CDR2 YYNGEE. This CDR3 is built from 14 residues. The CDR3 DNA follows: TGTGCCAGCAGCCCTCGACAGGGGGGCTACGAGCAGTACTTC. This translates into CASSPRQGGYEQYF.